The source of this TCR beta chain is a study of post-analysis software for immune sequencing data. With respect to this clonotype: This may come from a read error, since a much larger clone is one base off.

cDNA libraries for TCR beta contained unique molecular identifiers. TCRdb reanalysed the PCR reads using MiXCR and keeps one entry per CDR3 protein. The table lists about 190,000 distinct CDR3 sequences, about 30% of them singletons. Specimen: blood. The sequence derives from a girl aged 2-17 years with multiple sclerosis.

CDR3 sequence (DNA): TGTGCCAGCAGTCCCCAAGGGGGCGGGAGGAGTAATGAGCAGTTCTTC. As protein: CASSPQGGGRSNEQFF. The J gene is TRBJ2-1, the V gene TRBV28, with D perhaps matching TRBD2 (8 bases). Germline loops: CDR1 MDHEN, CDR2 SYDVKM. Trimming stripped 5 bases from V and 7 bases from J, with 21 bases between. CDR3 length equals 16 residues.